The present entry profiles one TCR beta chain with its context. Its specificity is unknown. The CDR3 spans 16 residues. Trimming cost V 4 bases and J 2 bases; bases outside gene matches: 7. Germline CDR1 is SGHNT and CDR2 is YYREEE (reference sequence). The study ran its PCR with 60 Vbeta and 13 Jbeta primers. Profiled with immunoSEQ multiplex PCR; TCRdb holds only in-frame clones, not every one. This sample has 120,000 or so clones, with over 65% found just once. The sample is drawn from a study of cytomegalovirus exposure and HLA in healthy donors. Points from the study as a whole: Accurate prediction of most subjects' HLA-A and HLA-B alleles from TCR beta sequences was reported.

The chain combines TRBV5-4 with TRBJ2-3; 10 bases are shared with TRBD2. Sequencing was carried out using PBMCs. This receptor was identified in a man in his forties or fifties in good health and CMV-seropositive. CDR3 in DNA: TGTGCCAGCAGCACGATGGGACTAGCGATCACAGATACGCAGTATTTT. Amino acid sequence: CASSTMGLAITDTQYF.